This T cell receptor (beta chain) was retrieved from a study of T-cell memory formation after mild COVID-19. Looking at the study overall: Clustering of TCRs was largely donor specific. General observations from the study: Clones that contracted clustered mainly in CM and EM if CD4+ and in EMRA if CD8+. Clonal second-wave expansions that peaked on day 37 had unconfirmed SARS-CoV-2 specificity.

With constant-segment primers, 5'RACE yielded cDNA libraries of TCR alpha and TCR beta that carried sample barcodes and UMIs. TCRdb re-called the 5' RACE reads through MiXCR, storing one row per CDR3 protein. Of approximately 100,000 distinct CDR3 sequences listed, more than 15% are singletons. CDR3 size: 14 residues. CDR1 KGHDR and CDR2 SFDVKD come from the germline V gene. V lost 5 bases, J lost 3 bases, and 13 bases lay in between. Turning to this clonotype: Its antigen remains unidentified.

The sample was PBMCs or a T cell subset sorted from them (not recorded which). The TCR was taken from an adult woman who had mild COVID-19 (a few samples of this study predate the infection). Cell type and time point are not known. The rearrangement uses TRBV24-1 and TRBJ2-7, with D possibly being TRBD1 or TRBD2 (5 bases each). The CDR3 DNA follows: TGTGCCACCAGTGGGAAAGATGGGGGCTACGAGCAGTACTTC. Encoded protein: CATSGKDGGYEQYF.